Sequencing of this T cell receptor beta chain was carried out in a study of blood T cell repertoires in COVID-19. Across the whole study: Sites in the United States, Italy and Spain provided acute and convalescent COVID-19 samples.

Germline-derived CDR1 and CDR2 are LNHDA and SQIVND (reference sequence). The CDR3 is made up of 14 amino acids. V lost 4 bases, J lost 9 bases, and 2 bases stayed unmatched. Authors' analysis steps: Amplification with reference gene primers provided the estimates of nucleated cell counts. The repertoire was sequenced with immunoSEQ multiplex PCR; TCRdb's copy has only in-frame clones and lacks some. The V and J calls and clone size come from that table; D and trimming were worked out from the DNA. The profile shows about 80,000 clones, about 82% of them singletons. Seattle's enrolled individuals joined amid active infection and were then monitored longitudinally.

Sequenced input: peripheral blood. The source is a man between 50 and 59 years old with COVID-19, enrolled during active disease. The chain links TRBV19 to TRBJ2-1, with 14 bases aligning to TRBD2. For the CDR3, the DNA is TGTGCCAGTAGTAGGGGGACTAGCGGGAGTGAGCAGTTCTTC. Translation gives CASSRGTSGSEQFF.